These T cell receptor beta chains were read from a single sample in a study of blood T cell repertoires in COVID-19. Measured with immunoSEQ multiplex PCR; TCRdb has only the in-frame clones, and not every one. The sample includes approximately 25,000 clones, around 90% seen only once; the top ten take approximately 8%. The source material was peripheral blood. The receptors shown here come from a man aged 50-59 years with active COVID-19. CDR3s include the opening cysteine and the closing phenylalanine or tryptophan. D genes are given only for firm matches. Size is stated for part of the rows, as once, few or many counts, or as a class when the clone is expanded.

CDR3nt,CDR3aa,d_gene,j_gene,v_gene,abundance
TGTGCCAGCAGCTTAGGGCGCACAGATACGCAGTATTTT,CASSLGRTDTQYF,NA,TRBJ2-3,TRBV11-3,NA
TGCGCCAGCAGCCAAGGAGGGGGAAACTATGGCTACACCTTC,CASSQGGGNYGYTF,NA,TRBJ1-2,TRBV4-3,NA
TGTGCGTGGCGGGAGGAGCCCGGGGAGCTGTTTTTT,CAWREEPGELFF,TRBD2,TRBJ2-2,TRBV30,NA
TGTGCTAGTGGTTTTAGCGGGGGCAATACGCAGTATTTT,CASGFSGGNTQYF,TRBD2,TRBJ2-3,TRBV12-5,NA
TGTGCCAGCAGCTTATTTGCGGGAGGGGGAAAGACCCAGTACTTC,CASSLFAGGGKTQYF,TRBD2,TRBJ2-5,TRBV7-2,once
TGTGCCAGCAGGAGGGACAGGGCGTGGGAGATGAACACTGAAGCTTTCTTT,CASRRDRAWEMNTEAFF,TRBD1,TRBJ1-1,TRBV5-8,NA
TGTGCCAGCAGTTTGACAGGCACTAATTCACCCCTCCACTTT,CASSLTGTNSPLHF,NA,TRBJ1-6,TRBV28,once
TGTGCCAGCTCACCTAAAGTTATTGGTAGTAGCAATCAGCCCCAGCATTTT,CASSPKVIGSSNQPQHF,NA,TRBJ1-5,TRBV18,NA
TGTGCCAGCAGCCCCGCCGGGTTCACGTTTAATGAGGCTGGCTACACCTTC,CASSPAGFTFNEAGYTF,NA,TRBJ1-2,TRBV7-9,NA
TGCGCCAGCAGTGCTGTCAGGGGGGAATCACCCCTCCACTTT,CASSAVRGESPLHF,TRBD1,TRBJ1-6,TRBV10-2,NA
TGTGCCAGCAGCCCACCGGGACAGTCAAGTAAGCCCCAGCATTTT,CASSPPGQSSKPQHF,TRBD1,TRBJ1-5,TRBV28,NA
TGTGCCACCGGGGGAGGGCCGTATAATTCACCCCTCCACTTT,CATGGGPYNSPLHF,NA,TRBJ1-6,TRBV27,once
TGTGCCAGCAGCTTACGACCCCTAGCGGGAGGGAACACCGGGGAGCTGTTTTTT,CASSLRPLAGGNTGELFF,TRBD2,TRBJ2-2,TRBV7-2,NA
TGTGCCAGCAGCCACGATAGCGGGAGGTACAATGAGCAGTTCTTC,CASSHDSGRYNEQFF,TRBD2,TRBJ2-1,TRBV9,NA
TGTGCCATCGGGACAGGGAGCTCCTATAATTCACCCCTCCACTTT,CAIGTGSSYNSPLHF,TRBD1,TRBJ1-6,TRBV7-9,few
TGTGCCAGCAGTTTTTTTAGAAACACCATATATTTT,CASSFFRNTIYF,NA,TRBJ1-3,TRBV28,NA
TGTGCCAGCAGTCTGCGACAGGGCCCTCAGCCCCAGCATTTT,CASSLRQGPQPQHF,TRBD1,TRBJ1-5,TRBV6-5,NA
TGTGCCAGCAGGCCAACAGGGGGCACTGAAGCTTTCTTT,CASRPTGGTEAFF,TRBD1,TRBJ1-1,TRBV2,NA
TGTGCCAGCAGTCCCGGACTACCCCCGGGGAATGAGCAGTTCTTC,CASSPGLPPGNEQFF,NA,TRBJ2-1,TRBV6-2/TRBV6-3,NA
TGTGCCAGCAGACCAGGGGGCGGCAACACCGGGGAGCTGTTTTTT,CASRPGGGNTGELFF,TRBD1,TRBJ2-2,TRBV7-3,NA
TGTGCCAGCAGTTCGATTGGGGCCAACGAGCAGTACTTC,CASSSIGANEQYF,NA,TRBJ2-7,TRBV27,NA
TGTGCCGCCGGGACAGAAGCTAACTATGGCTACACCTTC,CAAGTEANYGYTF,TRBD1,TRBJ1-2,TRBV19,NA
TGTGCCAGCAGCTTAGGGCTCTACAATGAGCAGTTCTTC,CASSLGLYNEQFF,NA,TRBJ2-1,TRBV7-9,NA
TGTGCCAGCTCTATCGACAACTACGAGCAGTACTTC,CASSIDNYEQYF,NA,TRBJ2-7,TRBV18,NA
TGTGCCAGCAGCAGGGGCCACGGCGCAGATACGCAGTATTTT,CASSRGHGADTQYF,NA,TRBJ2-3,TRBV5-8,NA
TGCGCCAGCAGCTCGCAACCCGGGACAGGGGGCGCTTTTAATGGCTACACCTTC,CASSSQPGTGGAFNGYTF,TRBD1,TRBJ1-2,TRBV5-1,NA
TGTGCCAGCAGCGTGGGACAGTATAATTCACCCCTCCACTTT,CASSVGQYNSPLHF,TRBD1,TRBJ1-6,TRBV9,NA
TGTGCCAGTAGTATGACTCCAGGGGCACGGAGTTCACCCCTCCACTTT,CASSMTPGARSSPLHF,NA,TRBJ1-6,TRBV19,few
TGTGCCAGCAGCTTGGCCAGGGAACAAGAGACCCAGTACTTC,CASSLAREQETQYF,NA,TRBJ2-5,TRBV7-9,few
TGTGCCAGCAGTTTGGTGACATTCATCTCTGGGGCCAACGTCCTGACTTTC,CASSLVTFISGANVLTF,NA,TRBJ2-6,TRBV27,NA
TGTGCCAGCAGCTTATCAAATTCACCCCTCCACTTT,CASSLSNSPLHF,NA,TRBJ1-6,TRBV7-9,once